The 9 T cell receptor beta chains listed next were all sequenced from one sample in a study of T cell responses to AZD1222 COVID-19 vaccine. Using immunoSEQ multiplex PCR, the repertoire was profiled, and TCRdb retains in-frame clones only, with some absent. The sample contains 95,000 to 100,000 clones, about nine tenths of which appear only once. Material: peripheral blood, obtained 28 days after the second AZD1222 dose. All receptors derive from an adult who received the AZD1222 COVID-19 vaccine.

The CDR3 DNA follows: TGTGCCAGTAGTATCTCAGGAATGAACACTGAAGCTTTCTTT. It specifies CASSISGMNTEAFF. The genes are TRBV19 and TRBJ1-1; the D is unclear. Germline V lookup: CDR1 LNHDA, CDR2 SQIVND (reference sequence). The CDR3 extends over 14 amino acids. V shed 3 bases and J shed 0 bases, with 8 bases lying between them.

The genes are TRBV3-1 (or the pseudogene TRBV3-2) and TRBJ2-7; no reliable D call. V gave up 0 bases and J gave up 7 bases, with 16 bases separating them. The CDR3 runs to 15 residues. In germline, CDR1 is LGHDT, CDR2 YNNKEL (reference sequence). The CDR3 DNA reads TGTGCCAGCAGCCAAGATCCGGGCGCTAGTAAGGAGCAGTACTTC. It translates to CASSQDPGASKEQYF.

CDR3 nucleotide sequence: TGTGCCAGCAGTTTCCCCCACCAGAAGACCCAGTACTTC. Its translation is CASSFPHQKTQYF. The chain recombines TRBV28 with TRBJ2-5; D remains unclear. Germline V gene sequence: CDR1 MDHEN, CDR2 SYDVKM. The CDR3 totals 13 residues. V was shortened by 3 bases and J by 6 bases, with 11 bases between the two germline ends. Full variable domain (missing parts from reference TRBV28 and TRBJ2-5): DVKVTQSSRYLVKRTGEKVFLECVQDMDHENMFWYRQDPGLGLRLIYFSYDVKMKEKGDIPEGYSVSREKKERFSLILESASTNQTSMYLCASSFPHQKTQYFGPGTRLLVL.

The chain carries TRBV7-8 and TRBJ1-4; no reliable D call. CDR1 and CDR2 (germline): SGHVS, FQNEAQ. Between the trimmed V and J ends, which lost 3 bases and 5 bases, there was a span of 10 bases. The CDR3 extends over 14 amino acids. The CDR3 is CASSFTDLNEKLFF. The CDR3 nucleotides read TGTGCCAGCAGCTTTACAGATCTGAATGAAAAACTGTTTTTT.

This chain links TRBV18 with TRBJ2-5, with 7 bases aligning to TRBD2. Germline-derived CDR1 and CDR2 are KGHSH and LQKENI. The CDR3 spans 14 residues. The J segment lost 1 base and the V segment lost 3 bases, leaving 2 bases of the junction unmatched. Here the CDR3 reads CASSPTSRQETQYF. The CDR3, as DNA: TGTGCCAGCTCACCGACTAGCCGCCAAGAGACCCAGTACTTC.

Comments on this clone: This specimen includes other DNA sequences encoding the same CDR3. This chain uses TRBV18 with TRBJ1-3; D is uncertain. V was pared by 3 bases and J by 1 base, with 4 bases between. The CDR3 runs to 13 residues. Germline V CDR1 and CDR2: KGHSH, LQKENI. DNA for the CDR3: TGTGCCAGCTCACCGGGGTCTGGAAACACCATATATTTT. This encodes CASSPGSGNTIYF.

This sequence joins TRBV27 and TRBJ2-7; 10 nucleotides agree with TRBD1. Germline loops: CDR1 MNHEY, CDR2 SMNVEV (reference sequence). The CDR3 consists of 14 residues. V lost 3 bases to trimming and J lost 3 bases; unmatched junction nucleotides: 2. The CDR3 coding sequence is TGTGCCAGCAGTTTCGGGACAGGGGACTACGAGCAGTACTTC. It specifies CASSFGTGDYEQYF.

This clone qualifies as medium-sized. CDR3 bases: TGCAGCGTTGAGGCAGGACCCGCGAGCACCGGGGAGCTGTTTTTT. Its translation: CSVEAGPASTGELFF. V usage is TRBV29-1 and J usage is TRBJ2-2; D is ambiguous. Germline assignment: CDR1 SQVTM and CDR2 ANQGSEA. The V end was cut by 3 bases, the J end by 4 bases, with 15 bases between. This CDR3 region has 15 residues.

The chain couples TRBV4-1 to TRBJ2-3; 8 bases are shared with TRBD2. The length of the CDR3 is 16 residues. Unmatched junction bases numbered 3, after V lost 0 bases and J lost 1 base. CDR1 and CDR2 from the germline V gene are MGHRA and YSYEKL. This chain's CDR3 is CASSQDGGLGTDTQYF. The DNA for the CDR3 is TGCGCCAGCAGCCAAGACGGGGGACTAGGCACAGATACGCAGTATTTT.